This T cell receptor beta chain is drawn from a study of regulatory T cells in long-lasting Graves disease. Broader study findings: Less diverse TCR repertoires were seen in persistent Graves' patients than in newly diagnosed ones.

V was shortened by 4 bases and J by 12 bases, with 18 bases between the two germline ends. CDR1 is SGHNT and CDR2 is YENEEA in the germline V gene. The CDR3 spans 13 residues. Combining iRepertoire HTBI primers with Arm-PCR of CDR3 regions, the authors built TCR beta libraries. TCRdb ran MiXCR on the multiplex PCR reads and lists one entry per CDR3 protein. Here the sample spans approximately 540,000 distinct CDR3 sequences, around 12% being singletons. The time point denotes: newly diagnosed GD, antithyroid drugs for less than 3 months. RNA from PBMCs was the source of the TCR library. As to this clonotype: The antigen is not known. A much larger clone sits a single nucleotide away, making a read error possible.

The sample was also linked to a second study, of T cells in Graves' hyperthyroidism and ophthalmopathy.

The gene calls are TRBV11-3 and TRBJ1-2; tentative D call: TRBD1 (5 bases). The sample in question was peripheral blood mononuclear cells (PBMCs), obtained at new diagnosis, from a patient treated with antithyroid drugs. This TCR came from a woman aged 30 to 39 with Graves disease. CDR3 DNA: TGTGCCAGCAGCTCACTGTGGGGGGAGGGCCACACCTTC. Its protein product is CASSSLWGEGHTF.